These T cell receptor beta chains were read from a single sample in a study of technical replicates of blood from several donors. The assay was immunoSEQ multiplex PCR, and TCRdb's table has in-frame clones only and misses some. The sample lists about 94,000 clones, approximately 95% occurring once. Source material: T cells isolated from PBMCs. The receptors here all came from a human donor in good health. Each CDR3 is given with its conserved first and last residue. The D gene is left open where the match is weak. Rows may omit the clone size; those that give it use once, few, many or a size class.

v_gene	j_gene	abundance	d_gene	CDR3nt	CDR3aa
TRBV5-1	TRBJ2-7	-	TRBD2	TGCGCCAGCAGCCGGGGGACCGGGACTAGCGGGCGGTGGAACGAGCAGTACTTC	CASSRGTGTSGRWNEQYF
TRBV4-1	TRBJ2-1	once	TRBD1	TGCGCCAGCAGCCAAGCCCGAGGACAGGACCCTTGGCACAATGAGCAGTTCTTC	CASSQARGQDPWHNEQFF
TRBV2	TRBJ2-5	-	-	TGTGCCAGCAGTGCTGAAGAGACCCAGTACTTC	CASSAEETQYF
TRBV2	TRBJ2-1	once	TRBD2	TGTGCCAGCAGTGATGAAGAGACTAGCGGGATTCACAATGAGCAGTTCTTC	CASSDEETSGIHNEQFF
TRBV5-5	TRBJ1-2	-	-	TGTGCCAGCAGCTTGTCAAGGGGTGCCTACACCTTC	CASSLSRGAYTF
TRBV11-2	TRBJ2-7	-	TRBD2	TGTGCCAGCAGCTTACCTAGCGGGAGGCGCGCCTACGAGCAGTACTTC	CASSLPSGRRAYEQYF
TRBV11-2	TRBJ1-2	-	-	TGTGCCAGCAGCTTAGGGTTCCAGGGTGCTGGCTACACCTTC	CASSLGFQGAGYTF
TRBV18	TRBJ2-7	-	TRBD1	TGTGCCAGCTCATCAGGACAGGGGACCGACGAGCAGTACTTC	CASSSGQGTDEQYF
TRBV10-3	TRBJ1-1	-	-	TGTGCCATCAGTGAAGGAGGGAACACTGAAGCTTTCTTT	CAISEGGNTEAFF
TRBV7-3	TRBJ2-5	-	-	TGTGCCAGCAGCTTCACGGGGGGCAAACAAGAGACCCAGTACTTC	CASSFTGGKQETQYF
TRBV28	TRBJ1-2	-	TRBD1	TGTGCCAGCGGCCCGGGACAGGGGAATGGCTACACCTTC	CASGPGQGNGYTF
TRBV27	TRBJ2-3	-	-	TGTGCCAGCAGTTTATCGGCAGGAATGGATACGCAGTATTTT	CASSLSAGMDTQYF
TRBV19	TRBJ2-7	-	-	TGTGCCAGTAGTATAGCCCAGGGATCCTACGAGCAGTACTTC	CASSIAQGSYEQYF
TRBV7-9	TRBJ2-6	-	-	TGTGCCAGCAGCTCGGACAGTGCGGCCAACGTCCTGACTTTC	CASSSDSAANVLTF
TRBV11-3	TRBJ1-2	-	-	TGTGCCAGCAGCTTAGGCGAGTATGGCTACACCTTC	CASSLGEYGYTF
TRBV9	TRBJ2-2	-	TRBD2	TGTGCCAGCAGCGGGCGGCAGCGGGGGACCACCGGGGAGCTGTTTTTT	CASSGRQRGTTGELFF
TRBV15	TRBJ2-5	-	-	TGTGCCACCAGCAGAGATATTGAGACCCAGTACTTC	CATSRDIETQYF
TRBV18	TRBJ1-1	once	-	TGTGCCAGCTCACCACCCACCGGGGGGCGGTTTGGGACTGAAGCTTTCTTT	CASSPPTGGRFGTEAFF
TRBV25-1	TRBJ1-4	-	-	TGTGCCAGCAGCCCACTTGCAACTAATGAAAAACTGTTTTTT	CASSPLATNEKLFF
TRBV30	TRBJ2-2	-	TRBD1	TGTGCCTGGAGGGTGGACAGGGGTTATGCCGGGGAGCTGTTTTTT	CAWRVDRGYAGELFF
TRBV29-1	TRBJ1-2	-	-	TGCAGCGTTACCCACAGGCTGGTTAACTATGGCTACACCTTC	CSVTHRLVNYGYTF
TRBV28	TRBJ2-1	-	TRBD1	TGTGCCAGCAGTTTACGGACAGGGGGTTTGAATGAGCAGTTCTTC	CASSLRTGGLNEQFF
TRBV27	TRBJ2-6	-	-	TGTGCCAGCAGTTCAGAGGCGGCGGGGGCCAACGTCCTGACTTTC	CASSSEAAGANVLTF
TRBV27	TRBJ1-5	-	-	TGTGCCAGCAGCTTTTCTGGGGGCGGACGTCAGCCCCAGCATTTT	CASSFSGGGRQPQHF
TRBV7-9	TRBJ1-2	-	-	TGTGCCAGCAGCTTTACCGGGTCCTATGGCTACACCTTC	CASSFTGSYGYTF
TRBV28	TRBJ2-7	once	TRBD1	TGTGCCAGCAGTATCGGACAGGGGGGCTACGAGCAGTACTTC	CASSIGQGGYEQYF
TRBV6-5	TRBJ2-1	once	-	TGTGCCAGCAGTTACTCGAACGGGGTTAATGAGCAGTTCTTC	CASSYSNGVNEQFF
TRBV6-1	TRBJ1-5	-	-	TGTGCCAGCAGGGGCGCGCGTAGCAATCAGCCCCAGCATTTT	CASRGARSNQPQHF
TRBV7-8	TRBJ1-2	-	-	TGTGCCAGCAGCTTAGGCAGGGGTACGGAGGGCTACACCTTC	CASSLGRGTEGYTF
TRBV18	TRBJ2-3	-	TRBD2	TGTGCCAGCTCACCGGCTAGCGGGGTGTCAGATACGCAGTATTTT	CASSPASGVSDTQYF
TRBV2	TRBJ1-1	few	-	TGTGCCAGCAGGCAACAGGGAACTGAAGCTTTCTTT	CASRQQGTEAFF
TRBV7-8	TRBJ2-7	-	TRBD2	TGTGCCAGCAGCTACTGGGCGGGAGAGACCTACGAGCAGTACTTC	CASSYWAGETYEQYF
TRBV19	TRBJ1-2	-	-	TGTGCCAGTAGTATGCGCCCCGAGACAAGTTATGGCTACACCTTC	CASSMRPETSYGYTF
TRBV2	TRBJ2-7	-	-	TGTGCCAGCAGGATGACTCAATCCTCCTACGAGCAGTACTTC	CASRMTQSSYEQYF
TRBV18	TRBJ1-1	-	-	TGTGCCAGCTCACGGCTCAGGATGAACACTGAAGCTTTCTTT	CASSRLRMNTEAFF
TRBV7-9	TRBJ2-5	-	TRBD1	TGTGCCAGCAGCTTTGGACAGGGGAGAGAGACCCAGTACTTC	CASSFGQGRETQYF
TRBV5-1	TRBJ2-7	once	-	TGCGCCAGCAGGGGCCAGGGGAGATACGAGCAGTACTTC	CASRGQGRYEQYF
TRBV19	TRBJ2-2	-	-	TGTGCCAGTAGTTTCCAAATCACCGGGGAGCTGTTTTTT	CASSFQITGELFF
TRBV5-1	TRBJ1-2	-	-	TGCGCCAGCAGCTTGGGCGGAAATGCGGGGGTTGGCTACACCTTC	CASSLGGNAGVGYTF
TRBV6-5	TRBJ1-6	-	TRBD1	TGTGCCAGCAGTTACTCGACAGGGTTGGGGAATTCACCCCTCCACTTT	CASSYSTGLGNSPLHF
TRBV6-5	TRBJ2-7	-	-	TGTGCCAGCAGTTATACCACACAGGGCTACGAGCAGTACTTC	CASSYTTQGYEQYF
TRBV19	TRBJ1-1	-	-	TGTGCCATTCAGGGGTCGGAGAACACTGAAGCTTTCTTT	CAIQGSENTEAFF
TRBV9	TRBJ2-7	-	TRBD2	TGTGCCAGCAGCCGAGGACTAGCGGGGGATAGCTCCTACGAGCAGTACTTC	CASSRGLAGDSSYEQYF
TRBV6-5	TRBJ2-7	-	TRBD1	TGTGCCAGCAGTCGACGGACAGGGAACAACGAGCAGTACTTC	CASSRRTGNNEQYF
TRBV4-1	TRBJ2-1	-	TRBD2	TGCGCCAGCAGCCTCAGGACTAGCGGGGGGTCGGACAATGAGCAGTTCTTC	CASSLRTSGGSDNEQFF
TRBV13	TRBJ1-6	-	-	TGTGCCAGCAGCTCATCGGGGGGGTATGGAACAGATAATTCACCCCTCCACTTT	CASSSSGGYGTDNSPLHF
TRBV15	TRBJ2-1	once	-	TGTGCCACCAACAGAGAGAGACTTAACAATGAGCAGTTCTTC	CATNRERLNNEQFF
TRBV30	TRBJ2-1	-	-	TGTGCCTGGAGTTACGAAATAGACAATGAGCAGTTCTTC	CAWSYEIDNEQFF
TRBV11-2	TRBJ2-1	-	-	TGTGCCACTCTAAGACAAGGTAAGCAGTTCTTC	CATLRQGKQFF
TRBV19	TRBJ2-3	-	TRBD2	TGTGCCAGTAGTGCCCGACTAAGCGGGACCCTCAGTACGCAGTATTTT	CASSARLSGTLSTQYF
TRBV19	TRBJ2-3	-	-	TGTGCCAGTAGTATAGTTTTTGGTGGCCATCCCACCCCCCACAAAAAGCGCGCGCAGTATTTT	CASSIVFGGHPTPHKKRAQYF
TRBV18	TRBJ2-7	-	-	TGTGCCAGCAGGGAAGGGGCCTACGAGCAGTACTTC	CASREGAYEQYF
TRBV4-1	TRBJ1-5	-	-	TGCGCCAGCAGCTCCTCGAGCAATCAGCCCCAGCATTTT	CASSSSSNQPQHF
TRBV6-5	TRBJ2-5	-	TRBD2	TGTGCCAGCAGTCCCCCTTCGGGGGGAGAGACCCAGTACTTC	CASSPPSGGETQYF
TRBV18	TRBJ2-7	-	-	TGTGCCAGCTCACCAACAGGGTCGCGAAGTGAGCAGTACTTC	CASSPTGSRSEQYF
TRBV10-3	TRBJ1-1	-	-	TGTGCCATCAGTGAGTCGTTCCTAGGCACTGAAGCTTTCTTT	CAISESFLGTEAFF
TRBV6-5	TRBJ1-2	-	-	TGTGCCAGCTCCTCCTCCCCATTTGAGGGCTACACCTTC	CASSSSPFEGYTF
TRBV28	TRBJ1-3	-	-	TGTGCCAGCAGTTGGACACACTCTGGAAACACCATATATTTT	CASSWTHSGNTIYF